The rows below give T cell receptor beta chains drawn from one sample of a study of T cells in Graves' hyperthyroidism and ophthalmopathy. TCRdb itself ran the multiplex PCR reads through MiXCR, one entry per CDR3 protein. The table has 610,000 or so distinct CDR3 sequences, around 42% seen once; the top ten hold more than 7.5%. Sequenced: peripheral blood or thyroid tissue (not recorded which). Receptor source: a woman younger than 30 with Graves' hyperthyroidism. Each CDR3 is given with its conserved first and last residue. D genes are given only for firm matches. Size is stated for part of the rows, as once, few or many counts, or as a class when the clone is expanded.

cdr3_aa: CASSLVPGTGELFF
cdr3_nt: TGTGCCAGCAGCTTAGTCCCAGGAACCGGGGAGCTGTTTTTT
cdr3_length: 14
j_call: TRBJ2-2
v_call: TRBV11-2
clone_size: many
d_call: -

cdr3_aa: CASSFFGQEGYEQYF
cdr3_nt: TGTGCCAGCAGTTTTTTTGGACAGGAGGGCTACGAGCAGTACTTC
cdr3_length: 15
j_call: TRBJ2-7
v_call: TRBV7-9
clone_size: many
d_call: -

cdr3_aa: CRATSGSVGGIGLTETQYF
cdr3_nt: TGCAGGGCGACTAGCGGGAGTGTCGGTGGAATTGGGTTGACGGAGACCCAGTACTTC
cdr3_length: 19
j_call: TRBJ2-5
v_call: TRBV20-1
clone_size: many
d_call: TRBD2

cdr3_aa: CASTLGTPYGYTF
cdr3_nt: TGTGCCAGCACCTTGGGGACCCCCTATGGCTACACCTTC
cdr3_length: 13
j_call: TRBJ1-2
v_call: TRBV6-5
clone_size: -
d_call: -

cdr3_aa: CASSYGAGVIAGELFF
cdr3_nt: TGTGCCAGCAGTTACGGTGCAGGGGTGATCGCCGGGGAGCTGTTTTTT
cdr3_length: 16
j_call: TRBJ2-2
v_call: TRBV6-2/TRBV6-3
clone_size: -
d_call: -

cdr3_aa: CASSYSRVQVDYGYTF
cdr3_nt: TGTGCCAGCAGTTACTCCCGAGTACAGGTCGACTATGGCTACACCTTC
cdr3_length: 16
j_call: TRBJ1-2
v_call: TRBV2
clone_size: few
d_call: -

cdr3_aa: CASSERRQNTGELFF
cdr3_nt: TGTGCCAGCAGTGAACGAAGACAGAACACCGGGGAGCTGTTTTTT
cdr3_length: 15
j_call: TRBJ2-2
v_call: TRBV6-5
clone_size: -
d_call: -

cdr3_aa: CSANRGVTEAFF
cdr3_nt: TGCAGTGCCAACAGGGGTGTCACTGAAGCTTTCTTT
cdr3_length: 12
j_call: TRBJ1-1
v_call: TRBV20-1
clone_size: many
d_call: TRBD1

cdr3_aa: CARVRLAGGPVEQYF
cdr3_nt: TGTGCTAGAGTTCGACTAGCGGGAGGGCCCGTCGAGCAGTACTTC
cdr3_length: 15
j_call: TRBJ2-7
v_call: TRBV9
clone_size: -
d_call: TRBD2

cdr3_aa: CASSWDRGTEAFF
cdr3_nt: TGTGCCAGCAGTTGGGACAGGGGAACTGAAGCTTTCTTT
cdr3_length: 13
j_call: TRBJ1-1
v_call: TRBV2
clone_size: many
d_call: TRBD1

cdr3_aa: CAISAMTGLSPLHF
cdr3_nt: TGTGCCATCAGCGCCATGACAGGCCTTTCACCCCTCCACTTT
cdr3_length: 14
j_call: TRBJ1-6
v_call: TRBV10-3
clone_size: -
d_call: -

cdr3_aa: CASSGDRIGEETQYF
cdr3_nt: TGTGCCAGCAGTGGGGACAGGATCGGGGAAGAGACCCAGTACTTC
cdr3_length: 15
j_call: TRBJ2-5
v_call: TRBV28
clone_size: -
d_call: TRBD1

cdr3_aa: CAISEIYGYTFGSGTQYF
cdr3_nt: -
cdr3_length: 18
j_call: TRBJ2-5
v_call: TRBV10-3
clone_size: -
d_call: -

cdr3_aa: CASSPGQGLDQPQHF
cdr3_nt: TGTGCCAGCAGCCCGGGACAGGGTTTGGATCAGCCCCAGCATTTT
cdr3_length: 15
j_call: TRBJ1-5
v_call: TRBV11-1
clone_size: many
d_call: TRBD1

cdr3_aa: CSAQDGESYEQYF
cdr3_nt: TGCAGTGCTCAGGACGGCGAGTCCTACGAGCAGTACTTC
cdr3_length: 13
j_call: TRBJ2-7
v_call: TRBV20-1
clone_size: many
d_call: -

cdr3_aa: CATSDGTSGTHEQYF
cdr3_nt: TGTGCCACCAGTGACGGGACTAGCGGGACCCACGAGCAGTACTTC
cdr3_length: 15
j_call: TRBJ2-7
v_call: TRBV24-1
clone_size: -
d_call: TRBD2

cdr3_aa: CSARSGRFNQPQHF
cdr3_nt: TGCAGTGCTAGGTCGGGACGGTTCAATCAGCCCCAGCATTTT
cdr3_length: 14
j_call: TRBJ1-5
v_call: TRBV20-1
clone_size: many
d_call: -

cdr3_aa: CASSYRSGTANEQYF
cdr3_nt: TGTGCCAGCAGCTATCGATCCGGGACAGCCAACGAGCAGTACTTC
cdr3_length: 15
j_call: TRBJ2-7
v_call: TRBV7-8
clone_size: -
d_call: TRBD1

cdr3_aa: CASLVSGGTGNEKLFF
cdr3_nt: TGTGCCAGCCTGGTCTCCGGGGGGACAGGGAACGAAAAACTGTTTTTT
cdr3_length: 16
j_call: TRBJ1-4
v_call: TRBV6-1
clone_size: -
d_call: TRBD1

cdr3_aa: CASHREGVGYTF
cdr3_nt: TGTGCCAGCCACAGGGAGGGAGTTGGCTACACCTTC
cdr3_length: 12
j_call: TRBJ1-2
v_call: TRBV2
clone_size: many
d_call: -

cdr3_aa: CSVLGVGNQPQHF
cdr3_nt: TGCAGCGTTCTGGGGGTTGGCAATCAGCCCCAGCATTTT
cdr3_length: 13
j_call: TRBJ1-5
v_call: TRBV29-1
clone_size: many
d_call: -

cdr3_aa: CASSQWMTGFVRRYEQYF
cdr3_nt: TGCGCCAGCAGCCAATGGATGACAGGGTTCGTTCGTCGCTACGAGCAGTACTTC
cdr3_length: 18
j_call: TRBJ2-7
v_call: TRBV4-1
clone_size: many
d_call: TRBD1

cdr3_aa: CSAGKLFF
cdr3_nt: TGCAGTGCTGGAAAACTGTTTTTT
cdr3_length: 8
j_call: TRBJ1-4
v_call: TRBV20-1
clone_size: -
d_call: -

cdr3_aa: CSVPRGHGETQHF
cdr3_nt: TGCAGCGTCCCCAGGGGGCATGGAGAGACCCAGCATTTT
cdr3_length: 13
j_call: TRBJ1-5
v_call: TRBV29-1
clone_size: -
d_call: TRBD1

cdr3_aa: CATSSGGNTEAFF
cdr3_nt: TGTGCCACCAGTTCGGGAGGGAACACTGAAGCTTTCTTT
cdr3_length: 13
j_call: TRBJ1-1
v_call: TRBV24-1
clone_size: -
d_call: -

cdr3_aa: CSARDEGLAEAFF
cdr3_nt: TGCAGTGCTAGAGATGAGGGACTAGCGGAAGCTTTCTTT
cdr3_length: 13
j_call: TRBJ1-1
v_call: TRBV20-1
clone_size: -
d_call: -

cdr3_aa: CATSRPLAGVQETQYF
cdr3_nt: TGTGCCACCAGCAGACCACTAGCGGGAGTTCAAGAGACCCAGTACTTC
cdr3_length: 16
j_call: TRBJ2-5
v_call: TRBV15
clone_size: -
d_call: TRBD2

cdr3_aa: CASSRGQGAEAFF
cdr3_nt: TGTGCCAGCAGCCGAGGACAGGGGGCTGAAGCTTTCTTT
cdr3_length: 13
j_call: TRBJ1-1
v_call: TRBV7-6
clone_size: -
d_call: TRBD1

cdr3_aa: CASSWWWQGANVLTF
cdr3_nt: TGTGCCAGCAGCTGGTGGTGGCAGGGGGCCAACGTCCTGACTTTC
cdr3_length: 15
j_call: TRBJ2-6
v_call: TRBV5-6
clone_size: -
d_call: -

cdr3_aa: CASSPRLGEKLFF
cdr3_nt: TGTGCCAGCAGCCCTAGACTCGGCGAAAAACTGTTTTTT
cdr3_length: 13
j_call: TRBJ1-4
v_call: TRBV11-1
clone_size: many
d_call: -

cdr3_aa: CSVRKGTGGSYVLTF
cdr3_nt: TGCAGCGTCCGCAAAGGGACAGGAGGGAGCTACGTCCTGACTTTC
cdr3_length: 15
j_call: TRBJ2-6
v_call: TRBV29-1
clone_size: -
d_call: TRBD1

cdr3_aa: CASRVRGAYEQYF
cdr3_nt: TGCGCCAGCCGAGTACGCGGAGCCTACGAGCAGTACTTC
cdr3_length: 13
j_call: TRBJ2-7
v_call: TRBV10-2
clone_size: -
d_call: -

cdr3_aa: CASSFDWEQYF
cdr3_nt: TGTGCCAGCAGCTTTGACTGGGAGCAGTACTTC
cdr3_length: 11
j_call: TRBJ2-7
v_call: TRBV7-9
clone_size: many
d_call: -

cdr3_aa: CASSPAPGNTEAFF
cdr3_nt: TGTGCCAGCTCACCCGCCCCCGGAAACACTGAAGCTTTCTTT
cdr3_length: 14
j_call: TRBJ1-1
v_call: TRBV18
clone_size: few
d_call: -

cdr3_aa: CASSEYGDGYTF
cdr3_nt: TGTGCCAGCAGTGAATATGGGGATGGCTACACCTTC
cdr3_length: 12
j_call: TRBJ1-2
v_call: TRBV6-1
clone_size: many
d_call: -

cdr3_aa: CASSLGPASGNTEAFF
cdr3_nt: TGTGCCAGCAGCCTAGGACCGGCCTCCGGGAACACTGAAGCTTTCTTT
cdr3_length: 16
j_call: TRBJ1-1
v_call: TRBV5-6
clone_size: -
d_call: -

cdr3_aa: CAISDKGTGAEAFF
cdr3_nt: TGTGCCATCAGTGATAAAGGGACAGGGGCTGAAGCTTTCTTT
cdr3_length: 14
j_call: TRBJ1-1
v_call: TRBV10-3
clone_size: once
d_call: TRBD1

cdr3_aa: CSVEDGNQPQHF
cdr3_nt: TGCAGCGTCGAGGATGGCAATCAGCCCCAGCATTTT
cdr3_length: 12
j_call: TRBJ1-5
v_call: TRBV29-1
clone_size: many
d_call: -

cdr3_aa: CASSPAGISNQPQHF
cdr3_nt: TGTGCCAGCTCCCCGGCTGGTATTAGCAATCAGCCCCAGCATTTT
cdr3_length: 15
j_call: TRBJ1-5
v_call: TRBV6-5
clone_size: -
d_call: -

cdr3_aa: CASSPDLGWANTGELFF
cdr3_nt: TGTGCCAGCAGCCCCGATCTAGGGTGGGCTAACACCGGGGAGCTGTTTTTT
cdr3_length: 17
j_call: TRBJ2-2
v_call: TRBV7-8
clone_size: many
d_call: -

cdr3_aa: CAISYGPGQANTEAFF
cdr3_nt: TGTGCCATCAGTTACGGTCCGGGACAGGCGAACACTGAAGCTTTCTTT
cdr3_length: 16
j_call: TRBJ1-1
v_call: TRBV6-5
clone_size: -
d_call: TRBD1

cdr3_aa: CASMRGVSGYTF
cdr3_nt: TGTGCCAGCATGAGGGGGGTTTCTGGCTACACCTTC
cdr3_length: 12
j_call: TRBJ1-2
v_call: TRBV6-1
clone_size: many
d_call: -

cdr3_aa: CASSAEGQTDGYTF
cdr3_nt: TGTGCCAGCAGTGCAGAAGGCCAAACTGACGGCTACACCTTC
cdr3_length: 14
j_call: TRBJ1-2
v_call: TRBV25-1
clone_size: -
d_call: -

cdr3_aa: CACQGYRDSPLHF
cdr3_nt: TGTGCCTGTCAGGGTTATCGGGATTCACCCCTCCACTTT
cdr3_length: 13
j_call: TRBJ1-6
v_call: TRBV30
clone_size: -
d_call: -

cdr3_aa: CAWSTRRGRDEKLFF
cdr3_nt: TGTGCCTGGAGTACGCGACGGGGGCGGGATGAAAAACTGTTTTTT
cdr3_length: 15
j_call: TRBJ1-4
v_call: TRBV30
clone_size: -
d_call: -

cdr3_aa: CASSLGDRETGYTF
cdr3_nt: TGTGCCAGCAGTTTAGGAGACAGGGAGACTGGCTACACCTTC
cdr3_length: 14
j_call: TRBJ1-2
v_call: TRBV12-3/TRBV12-4
clone_size: -
d_call: TRBD1

cdr3_aa: CASSHRTSGRETQYF
cdr3_nt: TGCGCCAGCAGCCACCGGACTAGCGGGAGAGAGACCCAGTACTTC
cdr3_length: 15
j_call: TRBJ2-5
v_call: TRBV5-1
clone_size: -
d_call: TRBD2

cdr3_aa: CASSSSGTGTLNYGYTF
cdr3_nt: TGTGCCAGCAGTTCCTCCGGGACAGGTACCCTGAACTATGGCTACACCTTC
cdr3_length: 17
j_call: TRBJ1-2
v_call: TRBV27
clone_size: many
d_call: TRBD1

cdr3_aa: CASGTGLYEQYF
cdr3_nt: TGTGCCAGCGGGACAGGACTATACGAGCAGTACTTC
cdr3_length: 12
j_call: TRBJ2-7
v_call: TRBV6-6
clone_size: many
d_call: TRBD1

cdr3_aa: CSASGTSDSYEQYF
cdr3_nt: TGCAGTGCTAGTGGAACTAGCGATTCCTACGAGCAGTACTTC
cdr3_length: 14
j_call: TRBJ2-7
v_call: TRBV20-1
clone_size: many
d_call: TRBD2

cdr3_aa: CASSQDRTSGVTGELFF
cdr3_nt: TGCGCCAGCAGCCAAGATCGGACTAGCGGGGTAACCGGGGAGCTGTTTTTT
cdr3_length: 17
j_call: TRBJ2-2
v_call: TRBV4-3
clone_size: -
d_call: TRBD2

cdr3_aa: CSVGLAYNEQFF
cdr3_nt: TGCAGCGTTGGGCTTGCATACAATGAGCAGTTCTTC
cdr3_length: 12
j_call: TRBJ2-1
v_call: TRBV29-1
clone_size: few
d_call: -

cdr3_aa: CASSLAALTAMNTEAFF
cdr3_nt: TGTGCCAGCAGCTTAGCCGCTTTGACAGCCATGAACACTGAAGCTTTCTTT
cdr3_length: 17
j_call: TRBJ1-1
v_call: TRBV7-9
clone_size: many
d_call: -

cdr3_aa: CASRDGTSGYTF
cdr3_nt: TGTGCCAGCAGAGACGGGACTAGCGGCTACACCTTC
cdr3_length: 12
j_call: TRBJ1-2
v_call: TRBV2
clone_size: -
d_call: -

cdr3_aa: CASSLRETGELFF
cdr3_nt: TGCGCCAGCAGCTTGCGGGAGACCGGGGAGCTGTTTTTT
cdr3_length: 13
j_call: TRBJ2-2
v_call: TRBV5-1
clone_size: -
d_call: -

cdr3_aa: CASRSLGAVGTPNTEAFF
cdr3_nt: TGTGCCAGTAGATCCCTGGGTGCCGTCGGGACACCCAACACTGAAGCTTTCTTT
cdr3_length: 18
j_call: TRBJ1-1
v_call: TRBV19
clone_size: few
d_call: -